Below, 24 T cell receptor beta chains from the same sample are listed, as sequenced in a study of blood T cell repertoires in COVID-19. Generated by immunoSEQ multiplex PCR, the TCRdb table keeps only in-frame clones and is missing some. Of some 130,000 clones in the sample, around 73% are singletons; the top ten hold 10% to 11%. Sequenced input: peripheral blood. The receptor source for this set is a man aged 60 to 75 who had recovered from COVID-19.

The genes are TRBV29-1 and TRBJ2-1, with D perhaps matching TRBD1 (5 bases). Germline V gives CDR1 SQVTM, CDR2 ANQGSEA. The CDR3 is 12 residues long. V shed 3 bases and J shed 8 bases, with 11 bases lying between them. The CDR3 region is CSVEKGADEQFF. The CDR3 DNA is TGCAGCGTTGAGAAAGGGGCCGATGAGCAGTTCTTC.

This rearrangement joins TRBV7-2 to TRBJ1-4; 8 nucleotides align to TRBD1. There are 16 residues in the CDR3. Germline CDR1 is SGHTA and CDR2 is FQGNSA. Trimming at V came to 0 bases and at J to 7 bases, leaving 7 bases not matched to a gene. The CDR3 sequence: CASSLATRTGSEKLFF. Written as DNA, the CDR3 is TGTGCCAGCAGCTTAGCTACCCGGACAGGGAGTGAAAAACTGTTTTTT.

This chain uses TRBV7-3 with TRBJ2-1; D is perhaps TRBD2 (5 bases). V was cut by 0 bases and J by 12 bases, with 15 bases left in between. Germline CDR1 and CDR2: SGHTA and FQGTGA. The CDR3 extends over 14 amino acids. CDR3 sequence (DNA): TGTGCCAGCAGCTTAACGGGAACGGGCGGGCCGCAGTTCTTC. It yields the protein CASSLTGTGGPQFF.

Remarks on this clone: Other DNA sequences in the sample encode the same CDR3. The chain recombines TRBV2 with TRBJ1-1, with 9 bases fitting TRBD1. Germline V CDR1 and CDR2: SNHLY, FYNNEI. J was trimmed by 2 bases and V by 6 bases; bases with no gene match: 4. This CDR3 is 14 amino acids long. The DNA for the CDR3 is TGTGCCAGCAGCGTGGACAGGGGCAACACTGAAGCTTTCTTT. Translation gives CASSVDRGNTEAFF.

The chain employs TRBV10-3 and TRBJ1-6; 7 nucleotides line up with TRBD1. Losses at the gene ends were 4 bases for V and 8 bases for J; bases not matched to a gene: 2. The CDR3 contains 13 residues. The germline gives CDR1 ENHRY, CDR2 SYGVKD. The CDR3, as DNA: TGTGCCATCAGTGGGACAGGTGATTCACCCCTCCACTTT. This encodes CAISGTGDSPLHF.

The CDR3 spells CASSVDRVSTEAFF. The CDR3 DNA is TGTGCCAGCAGCGTAGACAGGGTGAGCACTGAAGCTTTCTTT. The V gene is TRBV9, the J gene TRBJ1-1; a weak D match, TRBD1 (6 bases). The germline V gene encodes CDR1 SGDLS and CDR2 YYNGEE. V lost 0 bases to trimming and J lost 4 bases, with 10 bases between them. The CDR3 sequence is 14 residues long.

The rearrangement joins TRBV7-2 to TRBJ1-4, with TRBD1 identical over 9 bases. Germline CDR1 SGHTA, CDR2 FQGNSA. The CDR3 is 16 residues long. V dropped 2 bases and J dropped 4; count of bases not matched to a gene: 5. The CDR3 region is CASSLLGTGFNEKLFF. CDR3 bases: TGTGCCAGCAGCTTATTGGGGACAGGGTTTAATGAAAAACTGTTTTTT.

This clone was observed a handful of times. The V and J genes are TRBV7-2 and TRBJ2-5, with TRBD2 identical over 8 bases. V was clipped by 2 bases and J by 9 bases; unmatched bases: 11. The germline gives CDR1 SGHTA, CDR2 FQGNSA. CDR3 length equals 15 residues. DNA of the CDR3: TGTGCCAGCAGCTTAATAGCGGGGACCCACGGTTCCCAGTACTTC. Protein: CASSLIAGTHGSQYF.

This clone has a count of ten or more. This sequence joins TRBV7-2 and TRBJ1-2; 8 nucleotides agree with TRBD1. Losses at the gene ends were 1 base for V and 7 bases for J; bases not matched to a gene: 5. The CDR3 consists of 14 residues. Germline values: CDR1 SGHTA, CDR2 FQGNSA. The CDR3 loop is CASSLEQGVGGYTF. DNA for the CDR3: TGTGCCAGCAGCTTAGAACAGGGGGTGGGTGGCTACACCTTC.

This clone was observed a single time. The J gene is TRBJ2-7, the V gene TRBV3-1 (or the pseudogene TRBV3-2); the D gene is possibly TRBD2 (6 bases). The CDR3 length is 14 residues. Per the germline V gene, CDR1 is LGHDT and CDR2 is YNNKEL (reference sequence). V was cut by 4 bases and J by 0 bases, with 10 bases left in between. CDR3 in amino acids: CASSPPGSSYEQYF. The CDR3 nucleotides are TGTGCCAGCAGCCCCCCCGGGAGCTCCTACGAGCAGTACTTC.

The chain joins TRBV9 to TRBJ2-2, with D perhaps matching TRBD2 (5 bases). This CDR3 region has 15 residues. The germline V gene encodes CDR1 SGDLS and CDR2 YYNGEE. V was trimmed by 0 bases and J by 2 bases, leaving 8 bases between them. The CDR3 is CASSVVGSNTGELFF. The CDR3 DNA reads TGTGCCAGCAGCGTAGTGGGGAGTAACACCGGGGAGCTGTTTTTT.

This clone has a single count. At one boundary the junction diverges from the germline segment, which might be a read error. This chain connects TRBV5-1 to TRBJ2-7; the match to TRBD2 covers 11 bases. This CDR3 has 13 amino acids. In germline, CDR1 is SGHRS, CDR2 YFSETQ. The CDR3 here is CASSTGLADLMDF. The CDR3 DNA reads as TGCGCCAGCAGCACGGGACTAGCGGATCTTATGGACTTC. Based on the CDR3 plus reference TRBV5-1 and TRBJ2-7, the full variable domain is KAGVTQTPRYLIKTRGQQVTLSCSPISGHRSVSWYQQTPGQGLQFLFEYFSETQRNKGNFPGRFSGRQFSNSRSEMNVSTLELGDSALYLCASSTGLADLMDFGPGTRLTVT.

The chain joins TRBV9 to TRBJ2-2, with 12 bases that match TRBD2. V dropped 3 bases and J dropped 5; count of bases not matched to a gene: 14. The germline CDR1 and CDR2 sequences are SGDLS and YYNGEE. CDR3 size: 19 residues. CDR3 nucleotide sequence: TGTGCCAGCAGCGGGGGTCTAATGGGGCTAGCGGGAGGGACCGGGGAGCTGTTTTTT. It encodes CASSGGLMGLAGGTGELFF. Using reference TRBV9 and TRBJ2-2 for the parts outside the CDR3, the full variable domain is DSGVTQTPKHLITATGQRVTLRCSPRSGDLSVYWYQQSLDQGLQFLIQYYNGEERAKGNILERFSAQQFPDLHSELNLSSLELGDSALYFCASSGGLMGLAGGTGELFFGEGSRLTVL.

This sequence joins TRBV9 and TRBJ2-3; TRBD2 aligns across 9 bases. CDR1 and CDR2 from the germline V gene are SGDLS and YYNGEE. This CDR3 has 19 amino acids. Unmatched junction bases numbered 14, after V lost 0 bases and J lost 3 bases. The CDR3 here is CASSVDGFGGGATTDTQYF. The CDR3 DNA sequence: TGTGCCAGCAGCGTAGACGGGTTCGGCGGGGGGGCCACGACAGATACGCAGTATTTT.

This clone was recorded a few times. J is TRBJ2-5 and V is TRBV27; 11 bases line up with TRBD2. The trim removed 6 bases at V and 5 bases at J, leaving 5 bases unmatched. This CDR3 has 14 residues. In germline, CDR1 is MNHEY, CDR2 SMNVEV (reference sequence). CDR3 DNA sequence: TGTGCCAGCAGGAGACTAGCGGGAAAGGAGACCCAGTACTTC. Its protein is CASRRLAGKETQYF.

This rearrangement joins TRBV18 to TRBJ1-1; D may be TRBD1 (6 bases). The CDR3 is 16 residues long. Per germline, CDR1 KGHSH and CDR2 LQKENI. Trimming took 3 bases from V and 4 from J, leaving 18 bases between them. CDR3 residues: CASSPRGGAEGTEAFF. CDR3 coding DNA: TGTGCCAGCTCACCTCGGGGGGGGGCGGAAGGCACTGAAGCTTTCTTT.

The chain joins TRBV5-8 to TRBJ2-5; a weak D match, TRBD2 (5 bases). Germline V gene sequence: CDR1 SGHTS, CDR2 YDEGEE. V was cut by 10 bases and J by 5 bases, with 18 bases left in between. The CDR3 totals 13 residues. CDR3 amino acids: CALRLRSLETQYF. As DNA, the CDR3 is TGTGCCTTACGACTACGAAGCCTTGAGACCCAGTACTTC. The variable domain in full, with the rest retrieved from reference TRBV5-8 and TRBJ2-5, is EAGVTQSPTHLIKTRGQQATLRCSPISGHTSVYWYQQALGLGLQFLLWYDEGEERNRGNFPPRFSGRQFPNYSSELNVNALELEDSALYLCALRLRSLETQYFGPGTRLLVL.

The rearrangement links TRBV19 to TRBJ2-7, with TRBD2 matching over 10 bases. In germline, CDR1 is LNHDA, CDR2 SQIVND (reference sequence). The CDR3 consists of 16 residues. J gave up 0 bases and V 5 bases, and 7 bases lay outside the gene matches. The CDR3 sequence is CASSSGTSDYSYEQYF. CDR3 nucleotide sequence: TGTGCCAGTAGTTCCGGGACTAGCGATTACTCCTACGAGCAGTACTTC.

The rearrangement uses TRBV6-2 or TRBV6-3 and TRBJ1-6; 7 bases match TRBD1. Germline assignment: CDR1 MNHEY and CDR2 SVGEGT. V was pared by 0 bases and J by 10 bases, with 18 bases of the junction left unmatched. The length of the CDR3 is 19 residues. The chain's CDR3 is CASSYSASMTGSEVSPLHF. The CDR3 coding sequence is TGTGCCAGCAGTTACTCCGCTTCTATGACAGGGTCGGAAGTGTCACCCCTCCACTTT.

Note on this clone: One end of the junction fails to match germline, which may point to a read error. The chain employs TRBV5-1 and TRBJ2-7, with a tentative D call TRBD1 (9 bases). The CDR3 loop spans 15 amino acids. Germline CDR1 is SGHRS and CDR2 is YFSETQ. CDR3 DNA sequence: TGCGCCACCAGCCGGGGGGGACAGGGAACTTACGAGCAGTACTTC. Amino acids: CATSRGGQGTYEQYF. Full variable domain (missing parts from reference TRBV5-1 and TRBJ2-7): KAGVTQTPRYLIKTRGQQVTLSCSPISGHRSVSWYQQTPGQGLQFLFEYFSETQRNKGNFPGRFSGRQFSNSRSEMNVSTLELGDSALYLCATSRGGQGTYEQYFGPGTRLTVT.

This clone appeared a few times. This chain joins TRBV7-9 and TRBJ2-7; D is undetermined. The V gene lost 4 bases and the J gene lost 0 bases, with 16 bases spanning the gap. The CDR3 sequence is 16 residues long. Germline V lookup: CDR1 SEHNR, CDR2 FQNEAQ (reference sequence). The CDR3 sequence is CASSSTQATSSYEQYF. The CDR3 DNA sequence: TGTGCCAGCAGCTCTACCCAGGCAACCAGCTCCTACGAGCAGTACTTC.

The chain employs TRBV19 and TRBJ2-1, with 7 bases lining up with TRBD1. The CDR3 is made up of 12 amino acids. Germline trimming cut 1 base from V and 9 bases from J; bases unmatched to any gene: 0. CDR1 and CDR2 (germline): LNHDA, SQIVND (reference sequence). This chain's CDR3 is CASSIGQGEQFF. The CDR3 DNA reads TGTGCCAGTAGTATAGGACAGGGTGAGCAGTTCTTC.

J is TRBJ1-2 and V is TRBV5-5, with 8 bases identical to TRBD1. The ends lost 3 bases at V and 8 bases at J; junction bases unmatched: 9. The CDR3 has 14 amino acids. Per the germline V gene, CDR1 is SGHKS and CDR2 is YYEKEE (reference sequence). The CDR3 is CASSSGGGDLGYTF. CDR3 coding DNA: TGTGCCAGCAGCTCAGGGGGCGGCGATCTGGGCTACACCTTC. Supplemented by reference TRBV5-5 and TRBJ1-2, the full variable domain reads DAGVTQSPTHLIKTRGQQVTLRCSPISGHKSVSWYQQVLGQGPQFIFQYYEKEERGRGNFPDRFSARQFPNYSSELNVNALLLGDSALYLCASSSGGGDLGYTFGSGTRLTVV.

The chain has TRBV7-2 and TRBJ2-5; 8 bases align to TRBD2. The germline gives CDR1 SGHTA, CDR2 FQGNSA. This CDR3 has 15 residues. The junction had 5 bases not matched to a gene; V was cut back by 5 bases and J by 0 bases. The CDR3 coding sequence is TGTGCCAGCAGCCTCGGGAGGGGTCACCAAGAGACCCAGTACTTC. Translation gives CASSLGRGHQETQYF.